These T cell receptor beta chains were read from a single sample in a study of CD8+ T cells in alopecia areata. The data were produced by immunoSEQ multiplex PCR, yet TCRdb's version contains in-frame clones alone and is incomplete. In the table there are a few hundred thousand clones, about two fifths of which are singletons. This sample comprised CD4+ T cells sorted from blood, obtained at approximately week 30, from a patient treated with tofacitinib. The receptors originated from a human donor with alopecia areata. The CDR3 runs from the conserved cysteine through the conserved F or W. Each record gives: D gene, J gene, V gene, clone size, CDR3 protein, CDR3 DNA. A D gene is named only where the DNA matches it firmly. The size field is filled for only some rows; it gives once, few, many or a size class.

- | TRBJ1-1 | TRBV30 | - | CAWRLVNFNTEAFF | TGTGCCTGGAGACTGGTCAACTTTAACACTGAAGCTTTCTTT
- | TRBJ2-3 | TRBV18 | few | CASSGPSVDTQYF | TGTGCCAGCTCAGGGCCTAGCGTAGATACGCAGTATTTT
- | TRBJ2-7 | TRBV7-2 | - | CASSYKSDRSYEQYF | TGTGCCAGCAGCTACAAGTCGGACAGATCCTACGAGCAGTACTTC
TRBD2 | TRBJ2-3 | TRBV9 | few | CASSVGASGNTDTQYF | TGTGCCAGCAGCGTAGGGGCTAGCGGGAACACAGATACGCAGTATTTT
- | TRBJ1-1 | TRBV29-1 | few | CSVEPGVGPTFF | TGCAGCGTTGAACCAGGTGTGGGGCCTACTTTCTTT
- | TRBJ2-7 | TRBV6-1 | many | CASSEQVMSSYEQYF | TGTGCCAGCAGTGAACAGGTGATGAGCTCCTACGAGCAGTACTTC
- | TRBJ2-7 | TRBV7-2 | few | CASSLVAGTSYEQYF | TGTGCCAGCAGCTTAGTGGCGGGAACCTCCTACGAGCAGTACTTC
TRBD1 | TRBJ2-7 | TRBV2 | - | CASNRDRDSYEQYF | TGTGCCAGCAACCGGGACAGGGACTCCTACGAGCAGTACTTC
- | TRBJ1-2 | TRBV20-1 | - | CSALSNPGYTF | TGCAGTGCTCTCAGTAATCCTGGCTACACCTTC
TRBD1 | TRBJ2-1 | TRBV25-1 | - | CASSEYRTGVNEQFF | TGTGCCAGCAGTGAATATAGGACAGGCGTGAATGAGCAGTTCTTC
TRBD1 | TRBJ2-1 | TRBV29-1 | - | CSVLGQGASEQFF | TGCAGCGTTCTCGGACAGGGGGCAAGTGAGCAGTTCTTC
TRBD1 | TRBJ1-1 | TRBV10-1 | few | CASSEYRSGDREAFF | TGCGCCAGCAGTGAATACCGCTCAGGAGACAGGGAGGCTTTCTTT
TRBD1 | TRBJ1-4 | TRBV7-9 | few | CASSTTGLEKLFF | TGTGCCAGCAGCACGACAGGGTTGGAAAAACTGTTTTTT
- | TRBJ2-1 | TRBV11-1 | - | CASSPSQGDEQFF | TGTGCCAGCAGCCCCAGTCAAGGGGATGAGCAGTTCTTC
TRBD2 | TRBJ2-1 | TRBV2 | few | CASSGGAGGPNEQFF | TGTGCCAGCAGTGGGGGAGCGGGGGGTCCGAATGAGCAGTTCTTC
- | TRBJ1-5 | TRBV19 | few | CASRGEQAGYQPQHF | TGTGCCAGCAGAGGGGAGCAGGCAGGTTATCAGCCCCAGCATTTT
- | TRBJ2-1 | TRBV2 | - | CASKSNEQFF | TGTGCCAGCAAGTCGAATGAGCAGTTCTTC
TRBD1 | TRBJ1-1 | TRBV4-2 | few | CASSRPGQMNTEAFF | TGTGCCAGCAGCCGTCCGGGACAGATGAACACTGAAGCTTTCTTT
TRBD1 | TRBJ1-1 | TRBV6-5 | many | CASRLTGAGNTEAFF | TGTGCCAGCAGACTGACAGGGGCTGGGAACACTGAAGCTTTCTTT
- | TRBJ2-6 | TRBV14 | - | CASSQVSRLGANVLTF | TGTGCCAGCAGCCAAGTGTCCCGGTTGGGGGCCAACGTCCTGACTTTC
- | TRBJ1-2 | TRBV4-1 | few | CASSQVSRGAYGYTF | TGCGCCAGCAGCCAAGTATCACGGGGCGCCTATGGCTACACCTTC
- | TRBJ1-2 | TRBV19 | few | CASSFRTTVLNYGYTF | TGTGCCAGTAGTTTCCGAACGACAGTCCTAAACTATGGCTACACCTTC
- | TRBJ1-1 | TRBV6-4 | - | CASSDPAQGLTEAFF | TGTGCCAGCAGTGACCCCGCTCAGGGATTAACTGAAGCTTTCTTT
TRBD1 | TRBJ2-1 | TRBV7-3 | once | CASSSQGSYNEQFF | TGTGCCAGCAGCTCACAGGGGTCATACAATGAGCAGTTCTTC
- | TRBJ1-1 | TRBV5-1 | - | CASSSTDYFNTEAFF | TGCGCCAGCAGCTCTACAGACTATTTTAACACTGAAGCTTTCTTT
TRBD2 | TRBJ2-3 | TRBV7-9 | few | CASSRGVAGSTDTQYF | TGTGCCAGCAGCAGAGGAGTAGCGGGAAGCACAGATACGCAGTATTTT
- | TRBJ1-5 | TRBV30 | few | CAWSKGGYSNQPQHF | TGTGCCTGGAGTAAGGGGGGTTATAGCAATCAGCCCCAGCATTTT
- | TRBJ2-2 | TRBV6-1 | - | CASSEAGVATGELFF | TGTGCCAGCAGTGAAGCGGGGGTCGCCACCGGGGAGCTGTTTTTT
- | TRBJ2-5 | TRBV7-9 | - | CASSLVVVETQYF | TGTGCCAGCAGCTTAGTTGTGGTGGAGACCCAGTACTTC
TRBD1 | TRBJ2-7 | TRBV15 | - | CATSRRDRGPREQYF | TGTGCCACCAGCAGAAGGGACAGGGGGCCGCGGGAGCAGTACTTC
- | TRBJ1-2 | TRBV29-1 | - | CSVEGSTDGYTF | TGCAGCGTTGAAGGATCGACAGATGGCTACACCTTC
- | TRBJ2-3 | TRBV7-3 | - | CASSLSSSTDTQYF | TGTGCCAGCAGCTTAAGTTCTAGCACAGATACGCAGTATTTT
TRBD1 | TRBJ2-4 | TRBV5-6 | once | CASSWADRANIQYF | TGTGCCAGCAGCTGGGCGGACAGGGCCAACATTCAGTACTTC
TRBD1 | TRBJ2-4 | TRBV2 | once | CASNPTGNGIQYF | TGTGCCAGCAACCCGACAGGGAACGGCATTCAGTACTTC
TRBD1 | TRBJ1-1 | TRBV29-1 | - | CSGTGGTLNTEAFF | TGCAGCGGTACAGGGGGAACATTGAACACTGAAGCTTTCTTT
TRBD2 | TRBJ2-1 | TRBV29-1 | - | CSVCSGFSYNEQFF | TGCAGCGTTTGTAGCGGGTTCTCCTACAATGAGCAGTTCTTC
- | TRBJ1-4 | TRBV2 | few | CASSERQGMRKLFF | TGTGCCAGCAGTGAAAGGCAGGGAATGAGAAAACTGTTTTTT
- | TRBJ2-5 | TRBV30 | few | CAWSVGGAETQYF | TGTGCCTGGAGTGTTGGGGGGGCGGAGACCCAGTACTTC
- | TRBJ1-2 | TRBV7-2 | many | CASSLLGSPGGYGYTF | TGTGCCAGCAGCTTACTAGGCTCTCCCGGCGGCTATGGCTACACCTTC
TRBD1 | TRBJ1-2 | TRBV6-5 | - | CASTSPGQGNYGYTF | TGTGCCAGCACCTCACCGGGACAGGGAAACTATGGCTACACCTTC
- | TRBJ1-3 | TRBV2 | - | CASGYWLSGNTIYF | TGTGCCAGCGGCTACTGGCTCTCTGGAAACACCATATATTTT
- | TRBJ1-2 | TRBV7-9 | - | CASSFDNYGYTF | TGTGCCAGCAGCTTCGACAACTATGGCTACACCTTC
- | TRBJ2-2 | TRBV5-1 | - | CASSVFSNLRSTGELFF | TGCGCCAGCAGCGTATTTAGCAACCTACGAAGCACCGGGGAGCTGTTTTTT
- | TRBJ1-2 | TRBV14 | few | CASSQGTQRGYTF | TGTGCCAGCAGCCAAGGGACCCAGCGGGGCTACACCTTC
- | TRBJ2-2 | TRBV14 | few | CASSQDGLRIPGRTGELFF | TGTGCCAGCAGCCAAGATGGGTTGAGAATCCCCGGTCGCACCGGGGAGCTGTTTTTT
- | TRBJ1-1 | TRBV29-1 | few | CSVGGRHMNTEAFF | TGCAGCGTTGGGGGACGGCACATGAACACTGAAGCTTTCTTT